This TCR beta chain was sequenced during a study of blood T cell repertoires in COVID-19. For the study at large: Acute-phase and convalescent COVID-19 samples originated in the United States, Italy and Spain.

Authors' analysis steps: Reference gene primer amplification gave nucleated cell count estimates. This table comes from immunoSEQ multiplex PCR, and its TCRdb copy is limited to in-frame clones, with some not included. That table supplies the V and J calls and clone size; D and trimming were determined from the DNA. The sample carries about 210,000 clones, around 85% recorded once. Seattle researchers signed up patients amid active infection and tracked them longitudinally. The CDR3 extends over 14 amino acids. Trimming cost V 1 base and J 2 bases, with 8 bases left between them. CDR1 is MGHRA, CDR2 YSYEKL, per germline.

The material sequenced was peripheral blood. The chain combines TRBV4-1 with TRBJ2-5; tentatively, D is TRBD2 (5 bases). This sequence originates from a man aged 55 to 70 with COVID-19, enrolled during active disease. The CDR3 sequence is CASSQGGGQETQYF. The CDR3 coding sequence is TGCGCCAGCAGCCAAGGAGGAGGACAAGAGACCCAGTACTTC.